Each of the 15 T cell receptor beta chains below was sequenced from the same sample in a study of glioma-infiltrating T cells after dendritic cell vaccination. The time point is: after dendritic cell vaccination, including at tumor progression/relapse. The protocol was immunoSEQ multiplex PCR, while the TCRdb copy is restricted to in-frame clones and leaves out a portion. The repertoire includes approximately 92,000 clones, around 80% of them detected once, and 5.4% sits in the top ten. Sequencing was performed on blood, taken after dendritic cell vaccination. The receptors derive from a human donor with glioblastoma.

This clone was seen a single time. The chain uses TRBV7-9 and TRBJ2-7; D possibly corresponds to TRBD1 (5 bases). Germline assignment: CDR1 SEHNR and CDR2 FQNEAQ (reference sequence). V was pared by 0 bases and J by 0 bases, with 12 bases between. The CDR3 has 16 amino acids. The CDR3 sequence: CASSLAFRQPSYEQYF. The CDR3 region has the DNA TGTGCCAGCAGCTTAGCGTTTCGACAGCCCTCCTACGAGCAGTACTTC.

The chain links TRBV6-5 to TRBJ1-3, with D possibly being TRBD1 (5 bases). Germline V gives CDR1 MNHEY, CDR2 SVGAGI. The CDR3 has 13 amino acids. Trimming took off 8 bases at V and 5 bases at J, with 13 bases between the two ends. Written as DNA, the CDR3 is TGTGCCAGCCGACCGGAGGGGAGAAACACCATATATTTT. Its protein is CASRPEGRNTIYF.

This sequence joins TRBV18 and TRBJ1-1; the match to TRBD1 covers 9 bases. CDR3 length: 14 residues. CDR1 and CDR2 from the germline V gene are KGHSH and LQKENI. V was clipped by 3 bases and J by 8 bases; unmatched bases: 7. The CDR3 nucleotides read TGTGCCAGCTCACCCACGGGACAGGGCCCCGAAGCTTTCTTT. Translated, it gives CASSPTGQGPEAFF.

The chain carries TRBV11-2 and TRBJ1-1; 7 bases match TRBD1. Per the germline V gene, CDR1 is SGHAT and CDR2 is FQNNGV. The CDR3 is 12 residues long. V lost 4 bases, J lost 9 bases, and 5 bases stayed unmatched. CDR3 loop: CASSSQGVQAFF. For the CDR3, the DNA is TGTGCCAGCAGCTCCCAGGGGGTGCAAGCTTTCTTT.

The V gene is TRBV7-2, the J gene TRBJ2-7; 9 bases agree with TRBD1. From germline, CDR1 is SGHTA and CDR2 FQGNSA. There are 16 residues in the CDR3. The V gene end was trimmed by 9 bases and the J gene end by 5 bases; junction bases not matched to a gene: 17. The CDR3 spells CARLEGTGTLPDEQYF. The CDR3 region has the DNA TGTGCCAGACTAGAGGGGACAGGGACTTTGCCTGACGAGCAGTACTTC.

V gene TRBV5-1 combines with J gene TRBJ1-2; 7 nucleotides line up with TRBD1. Germline CDR1 and CDR2: SGHRS and YFSETQ. Trimming took 0 bases from V and 3 from J; bases not matched to a gene: 8. The CDR3 loop spans 16 amino acids. This CDR3 is CASSLVLGGQHYGYTF. In DNA, the CDR3 is TGCGCCAGCAGCTTGGTTCTAGGGGGACAGCACTATGGCTACACCTTC.

Only a few counts were recorded for this clone. This chain uses TRBV7-6 with TRBJ2-1, with 11 bases matching TRBD2. The CDR3 has 13 amino acids. V shed 8 bases and J 10 bases; nucleotides not matched to a gene: 7. CDR1 and CDR2 (germline): SGHVS, FNYEAQ. For the CDR3, the DNA is TGTGCCAGCGGCACTAGCGGGGGTTGGGAGCAGTTCTTC. Its protein is CASGTSGGWEQFF. Full variable domain (rest looked up from reference TRBV7-6 and TRBJ2-1): GAGVSQSPRYKVTKRGQDVALRCDPISGHVSLYWYRQALGQGPEFLTYFNYEAQQDKSGLPNDRFSAERPEGSISTLTIQRTEQRDSAMYRCASGTSGGWEQFFGPGTRLTVL.

The rearrangement uses TRBV19 and TRBJ2-7; 8 nucleotides align to TRBD2. The germline V gene encodes CDR1 LNHDA and CDR2 SQIVND (reference sequence). This CDR3 is 15 amino acids long. V was pared by 3 bases and J by 0 bases, with 4 bases of the junction left unmatched. This chain's CDR3 is CASSMAGGGSYEQYF. CDR3 DNA sequence: TGTGCCAGTAGTATGGCGGGGGGCGGCTCCTACGAGCAGTACTTC.

The CDR3 is CASSLPWTENTEAFF. CDR3 nucleotide sequence: TGTGCCAGCAGCTTACCTTGGACAGAGAACACTGAAGCTTTCTTT. The chain links TRBV5-6 to TRBJ1-1, with TRBD1 as a possible D gene (6 bases). The CDR3 runs to 15 residues. The V and J ends lost 2 bases and 1 base respectively, with 12 bases between them. Germline V gene data show CDR1 as SGHDT and CDR2 as YYEEEE. Full variable domain (outside the CDR3, taken from reference TRBV5-6 and TRBJ1-1): DAGVTQSPTHLIKTRGQQVTLRCSPKSGHDTVSWYQQALGQGPQFIFQYYEEEERQRGNFPDRFSGHQFPNYSSELNVNALLLGDSALYLCASSLPWTENTEAFFGQGTRLTVV.

This chain links TRBV6-1 with TRBJ1-1; D unclear. Germline CDR1 and CDR2: MNHNS and SASEGT. V lost 6 bases, J lost 5 bases, and 10 bases lay in between. The CDR3 is 12 amino acids. CDR3 region: CASSFRDTEAFF. The CDR3 coding sequence is TGTGCCAGCAGCTTTAGAGATACTGAAGCTTTCTTT.

This chain uses TRBV30 with TRBJ1-2, with a tentative D call TRBD1 (6 bases). V lost 2 bases to trimming and J lost 1 base, with 17 bases between them. Germline loops: CDR1 GTSNPN, CDR2 SVGIG (reference sequence). CDR3 length equals 16 residues. The CDR3 sequence: CAWSLIMGAHNYGYTF. Here the CDR3 DNA reads TGTGCCTGGAGTTTAATCATGGGGGCCCATAACTATGGCTACACCTTC.

The V and J genes are TRBV5-1 and TRBJ2-7; possible D gene TRBD1, 6 bases. Trimming pared 0 bases from V and 6 bases from J, leaving 19 bases between. Germline CDR1 reads SGHRS; CDR2 reads YFSETQ. This CDR3 spans 16 amino acids. CDR3 nucleotides: TGCGCCAGCAGCTTGGCGATCGCGGTCAGGGGTAGCGAGCAGTACTTC. Its protein product is CASSLAIAVRGSEQYF.

This clone was detected only a few times. The chain uses TRBV10-2 and TRBJ2-7, with 7 bases that match TRBD1. The trim removed 4 bases at V and 6 bases at J, leaving 9 bases unmatched. Germline V gene sequence: CDR1 WSHSY, CDR2 SAAADI. The CDR3 extends over 14 amino acids. CDR3 DNA sequence: TGCGCCAGCAGTGTGAGGGGCAGGGGGAGCGAGCAGTACTTC. It is translated as CASSVRGRGSEQYF.

The V call is TRBV19, the J call TRBJ2-1; D remains unclear. Trimming pared 4 bases from V and 9 bases from J, leaving 13 bases between. This CDR3 region has 13 residues. Germline V lookup: CDR1 LNHDA, CDR2 SQIVND (reference sequence). The CDR3 protein is CASSRGWIGEQFF. The CDR3 DNA reads TGTGCCAGTAGTAGAGGCTGGATCGGTGAGCAGTTCTTC.

V gene TRBV30 combines with J gene TRBJ1-3; D perhaps matches TRBD1 (5 bases). The CDR3 spans 16 residues. Between the trimmed V and J ends, which lost 8 bases and 1 base, there was a span of 21 bases. The germline gives CDR1 GTSNPN, CDR2 SVGIG (reference sequence). The CDR3: CARGTSRDFSGNTIYF. The CDR3 DNA reads as TGTGCCCGGGGAACTAGCAGGGATTTTTCTGGAAACACCATATATTTT.